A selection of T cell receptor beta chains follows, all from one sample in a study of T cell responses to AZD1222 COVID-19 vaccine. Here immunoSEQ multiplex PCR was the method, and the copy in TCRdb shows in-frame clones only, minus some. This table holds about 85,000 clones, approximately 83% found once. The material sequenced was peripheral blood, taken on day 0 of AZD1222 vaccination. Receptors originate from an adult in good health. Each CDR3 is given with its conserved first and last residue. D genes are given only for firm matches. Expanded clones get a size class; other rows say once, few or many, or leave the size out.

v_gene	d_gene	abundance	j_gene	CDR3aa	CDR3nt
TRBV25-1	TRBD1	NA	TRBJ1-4	CASSEDRGKFNEKLFF	TGTGCCAGCAGTGAAGACAGGGGGAAGTTTAATGAAAAACTGTTTTTT
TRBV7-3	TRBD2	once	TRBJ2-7	CASSSGLAGDEQYF	TGTGCCAGCAGCTCAGGACTAGCGGGCGACGAGCAGTACTTC
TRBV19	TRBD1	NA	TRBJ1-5	CASSIAPQQGARSNQPQHF	TGTGCCAGTAGTATAGCGCCCCAGCAGGGGGCGCGGAGCAATCAGCCCCAGCATTTT
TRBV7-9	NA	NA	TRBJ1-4	CASSASGSPSSEKLFF	TGTGCCAGCAGCGCATCGGGGTCTCCCAGCTCCGAAAAACTGTTTTTT
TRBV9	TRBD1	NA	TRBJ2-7	CASSPPGGKGVYEQYF	TGTGCCAGTTCCCCTCCAGGGGGTAAAGGGGTATACGAGCAGTACTTC
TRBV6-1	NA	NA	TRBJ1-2	CASSEESNYGYTF	TGTGCCAGCAGTGAAGAATCTAACTATGGCTACACCTTC
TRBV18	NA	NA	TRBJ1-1	CASSPRGGGDNTEAFF	TGTGCCAGCTCACCACGTGGCGGGGGCGATAACACTGAAGCTTTCTTT
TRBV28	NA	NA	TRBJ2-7	CASSFLSLRDRPYEQYF	TGTGCCAGCAGTTTCTTAAGTTTGCGGGACAGACCCTACGAGCAGTACTTC
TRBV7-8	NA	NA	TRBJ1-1	CASTIDSKGWAEAFF	TGTGCCAGCACCATTGATTCGAAGGGATGGGCTGAAGCTTTCTTT
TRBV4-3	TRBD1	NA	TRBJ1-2	CASSRDLRTGGVYPHGYTF	TGCGCCAGCAGCCGAGATCTCCGGACAGGGGGCGTCTACCCCCATGGCTACACCTTC
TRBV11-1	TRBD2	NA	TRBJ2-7	CASSLAPSTSGISYEQYF	TGTGCCAGCAGCTTAGCCCCTTCGACTAGCGGGATATCCTACGAGCAGTACTTC
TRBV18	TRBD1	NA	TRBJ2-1	CASSLLGTGSSYNEQFF	TGTGCCAGCTCACTACTCGGGACAGGGAGCTCCTACAATGAGCAGTTCTTC
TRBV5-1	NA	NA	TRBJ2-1	CASTLEGDEQFF	TGCGCCAGCACCCTGGAGGGGGATGAGCAGTTCTTC
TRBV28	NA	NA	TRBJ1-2	CASSPPTGSGYTF	TGTGCCAGCAGTCCCCCGACAGGTTCGGGCTACACCTTC
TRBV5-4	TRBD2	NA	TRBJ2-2	CASSKTSGRRETGELFF	TGTGCCAGCAGCAAAACTAGCGGGAGACGTGAAACCGGGGAGCTGTTTTTT
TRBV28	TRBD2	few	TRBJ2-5	CASSTLDGTSRYLAQETQYF	TGTGCCAGCAGTACCTTGGACGGGACTAGCAGATACCTAGCCCAAGAGACCCAGTACTTC
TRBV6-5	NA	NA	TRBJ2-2	CASSREIGELFF	TGTGCCAGCAGTAGGGAGATCGGGGAGCTGTTTTTT